The rows below give T cell receptor beta chains drawn from one sample of a study of CXCR3-negative and CXCR3-positive naive CD8 T cells. TCRdb reprocessed the 5' RACE reads; each CDR3 protein has one entry and no DNA is given. The repertoire shows some 45,000 distinct CDR3 sequences; the top ten hold roughly 1.5%. The sample consisted of naive CXCR3- CD8+ T cells from blood. The source is a human donor in good health. Some clones in this sample may be carry-over from other donors' samples. CDR3s include the opening cysteine and the closing phenylalanine or tryptophan. The order of the fields is J gene, V gene, CDR3 protein.

TRBJ2-1,TRBV19,CASSSASGGRSSYNEQFF
TRBJ2-7,TRBV28,CASSPLYEQYF
TRBJ2-7,TRBV11-2,CASSLPGASYEQYF
TRBJ2-3,TRBV2,CASSEPGGATDTQYF
TRBJ1-2,TRBV5-1,CASSGDSHLYGYTF
TRBJ1-2,TRBV28,CASSYRDNYGYTF
TRBJ2-2,TRBV28,CASSLLGTGELFF
TRBJ2-1,TRBV4-2,CASSQAQGVYNEQFF
TRBJ2-2,TRBV7-6,CASSSLGGGNTGELFF
TRBJ2-3,TRBV7-2,CASSLVLSTDTQYF
TRBJ2-1,TRBV29-1,CSIGPSGNNEQLF
TRBJ2-2,TRBV28,CASRTTPAGGSGELFF
TRBJ2-1,TRBV20-1,CSARTTGGFYNEQFF
TRBJ1-2,TRBV7-6,CASSLNEGPYYGYTF
TRBJ2-1,TRBV28,CASSFPAGEGNEQFF
TRBJ2-3,TRBV29-1,CSVVTADTQYF